This T cell receptor (beta chain) was sequenced during a study of OX40 agonist ivuxolimab in advanced cancers. In the study overall: Two patients with cutaneous melanoma and one with hepatocellular carcinoma, three in total, showed partial responses.

Study conclusions and caveats: Mean expanded clone counts were higher in CD8+ than CD4+ T cells. Low normalized T-cell clonal expansion was additionally recorded for some nonresponders. Expanded peripheral T cell antigen specificity was not determined.

Trimming removed 0 bases at V and 0 bases at J, with 6 bases between. Germline-derived CDR1 and CDR2 are SGDLS and YYNGEE. CDR3 size: 14 residues. Repertoires were generated with immunoSEQ multiplex PCR, while TCRdb's copy carries only in-frame clones and drops some. Among fewer than 60,000 clones listed, around 84% were seen once. A remark on this clone: Its specificity is unknown.

The TCR was taken from an adult with an advanced solid tumor such as melanoma, head and neck, liver or kidney cancer. The chain joins TRBV9 to TRBJ1-1; D uncertain. This material consisted of CD4+ or CD8+ T cells sorted from blood, taken in a trial of the OX40 agonist ivuxolimab. The CDR3 DNA follows: TGTGCCAGCAGCGTAGGTGGAGTGAACACTGAAGCTTTCTTT. It encodes CASSVGGVNTEAFF.